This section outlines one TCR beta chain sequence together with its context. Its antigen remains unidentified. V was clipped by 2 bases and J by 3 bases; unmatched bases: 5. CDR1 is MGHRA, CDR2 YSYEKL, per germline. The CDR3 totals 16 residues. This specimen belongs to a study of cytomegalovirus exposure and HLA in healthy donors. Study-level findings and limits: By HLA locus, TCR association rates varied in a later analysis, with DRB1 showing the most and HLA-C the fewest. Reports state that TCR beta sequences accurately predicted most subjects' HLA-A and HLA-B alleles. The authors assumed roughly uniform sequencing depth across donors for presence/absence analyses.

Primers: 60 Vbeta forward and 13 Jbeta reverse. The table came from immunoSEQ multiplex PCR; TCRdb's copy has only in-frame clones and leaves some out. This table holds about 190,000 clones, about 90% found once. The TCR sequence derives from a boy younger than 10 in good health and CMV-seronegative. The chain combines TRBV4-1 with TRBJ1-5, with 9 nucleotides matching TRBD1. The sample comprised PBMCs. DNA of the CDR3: TGCGCCAGCAGCCAACTGGGACAGGGATACAATCAGCCCCAGCATTTT. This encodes CASSQLGQGYNQPQHF.